Listed here are 23 T cell receptor beta chains from one sample, sequenced in a study of blood T cell repertoires in COVID-19. Measured with immunoSEQ multiplex PCR; TCRdb has only the in-frame clones, and not every one. This table has tens of thousands of clones, more than 65% appearing once. The material sequenced was peripheral blood. All receptors come from a woman older than 75 with active or convalescent COVID-19.

Only a few counts were recorded for this clone. The chain recombines TRBV6-5 with TRBJ1-2; TRBD1 is a possible D gene (6 bases). Germline assignment: CDR1 MNHEY and CDR2 SVGAGI. The CDR3 spans 15 residues. Trimming shortened V by 2 bases and J by 6 bases, and 16 bases separated the two germline ends. The CDR3 DNA sequence: TGTGCCAGCAGTTACGATCGTCGCGGGGGCGATGGCTACACCTTC. This codes for CASSYDRRGGDGYTF.

This chain uses TRBV11-1 with TRBJ2-3; weak D call: TRBD1 (6 bases). Germline assignment: CDR1 SGHAT and CDR2 FQDESV (reference sequence). V was shortened by 5 bases and J by 6 bases, with 18 bases between the two germline ends. This CDR3 is 15 amino acids long. This CDR3 is CASSAEGVSYDTQYF. The CDR3 DNA is TGTGCCAGCAGCGCAGAGGGGGTGTCCTACGATACGCAGTATTTT.

The chain has TRBV19 and TRBJ1-2, with D perhaps matching TRBD1 (6 bases). The CDR3 is 14 amino acids. Germline CDR1 reads LNHDA; CDR2 reads SQIVND (reference sequence). Trimming stripped 2 bases from V and 6 bases from J, with 13 bases between. DNA of the CDR3: TGTGCCAGTAGTATATCAGACAGGTTGAATGGCTACACCTTC. Encoded protein: CASSISDRLNGYTF.

The chain joins TRBV7-2 to TRBJ2-3; 12 bases match TRBD2. From germline, CDR1 is SGHTA and CDR2 FQGNSA. The V segment lost 1 base and the J segment 15 bases; nucleotides outside the gene matches: 5. The length of the CDR3 is 13 residues. CDR3 sequence: CASSLGTSGVPYF. CDR3 sequence (DNA): TGTGCCAGCAGCTTAGGGACTAGCGGGGTCCCATATTTT.

This chain uses TRBV19 with TRBJ1-1; D unclear. The germline gives CDR1 LNHDA, CDR2 SQIVND (reference sequence). Between the trimmed V and J ends, which lost 4 bases and 1 base, there was a span of 7 bases. CDR3 size: 13 residues. CDR3 sequence reads: CASSKWANTEAFF. DNA for the CDR3: TGTGCCAGTAGTAAGTGGGCGAACACTGAAGCTTTCTTT.

The gene calls are TRBV25-1 and TRBJ1-6; D gene unclear. The CDR3 spans 10 residues. Germline CDR1 is MGHDK and CDR2 is SYGVNS. The V end was cut by 7 bases, the J end by 15 bases, with 10 bases between. The DNA of the CDR3 is TGTGCCAGCACCGGTCCTCACCTCCACTTT. Residues: CASTGPHLHF.

The gene calls are TRBV24-1 and TRBJ2-1, with 7 bases aligning to TRBD2. The CDR3 covers 16 residues. V dropped 3 bases and J dropped 4; count of bases not matched to a gene: 8. The germline CDR1 and CDR2 sequences are KGHDR and SFDVKD. The CDR3, as DNA: TGTGCCACCAGTGATAGAACTAGCGCCCATTACAATGAGCAGTTCTTC. Its translation: CATSDRTSAHYNEQFF.

This chain connects TRBV4-2 to TRBJ2-3, with D perhaps matching TRBD2 (6 bases). The CDR3 covers 19 residues. Looked up from germline, CDR1 is LGHNA and CDR2 is YNFKEQ. The V and J ends lost 2 bases and 7 bases respectively, with 28 bases between them. The CDR3 coding sequence is TGTGCCAGCAGCCAACCAAGGGTAATAGGGGTGGGGGGAAAAAATACGCAGTATTTT. This encodes CASSQPRVIGVGGKNTQYF.

CDR3 sequence: CASSLQGTYSGNTIYF. CDR3 bases: TGTGCCAGTAGTCTCCAGGGGACCTACTCTGGAAACACCATATATTTT. This sequence joins TRBV19 and TRBJ1-3; D perhaps matches TRBD1 (6 bases). This CDR3 spans 16 amino acids. The V end was cut by 5 bases, the J end by 0 bases, with 14 bases between. Germline V gene data show CDR1 as LNHDA and CDR2 as SQIVND (reference sequence).

The rearrangement joins TRBV2 to TRBJ1-4; 9 bases fit TRBD1. The germline V gene encodes CDR1 SNHLY and CDR2 FYNNEI. This CDR3 has 12 residues. The V segment lost 8 bases and the J segment 8 bases; nucleotides outside the gene matches: 3. The DNA for the CDR3 is TGTGCCAGCCGGACAGGGGTCGAAAAACTGTTTTTT. This gives the protein CASRTGVEKLFF. The full variable domain, its missing parts supplied by reference TRBV2 and TRBJ1-4, is EPEVTQTPSHQVTQMGQEVILRCVPISNHLYFYWYRQILGQKVEFLVSFYNNEISEKSEIFDDQFSVERPDGSNFTLKIRSTKLEDSAMYFCASRTGVEKLFFGSGTQLSVL.

This clone has just one count. J is TRBJ1-2 and V is TRBV4-3; D ambiguous. Germline loops: CDR1 LGHNA, CDR2 YSLEER. Deletions cut 4 bases from V and 5 bases from J, with 14 bases between. The CDR3 spans 14 residues. CDR3 DNA: TGCGCCAGCAGCCTAGAGAGGTATAGTTATGGCTACACCTTC. It codes for CASSLERYSYGYTF.

This rearrangement joins TRBV10-3 to TRBJ2-1; D might be TRBD2 (6 bases). Germline-derived CDR1 and CDR2 are ENHRY and SYGVKD. The V and J ends lost 3 bases and 10 bases respectively, with 10 bases between them. The CDR3 length is 12 residues. The CDR3 coding sequence is TGTGCCATCAGTGACCCTGGGGGGGAGCAGTTCTTC. It encodes CAISDPGGEQFF.

This clone was seen more than once but under ten times. The rearrangement uses TRBV27 and TRBJ1-2; 8 bases map to TRBD1. From germline, CDR1 is MNHEY and CDR2 SMNVEV (reference sequence). This CDR3 is 13 amino acids long. V gave up 6 bases and J gave up 4 bases; unmatched junction bases: 4. The CDR3, as DNA: TGTGCCAGCAGGCAGGGGGCAGGCTATGGCTACACCTTC. It is translated as CASRQGAGYGYTF.

The chain uses TRBV6-2 or TRBV6-3 and TRBJ2-5, with 7 nucleotides matching TRBD1. The CDR3 covers 16 residues. Germline CDR1 MNHEY, CDR2 SVGEGT. The V segment lost 4 bases and the J segment 4 bases; nucleotides outside the gene matches: 12. The CDR3 bases are TGTGCCAGCAGTTCTGACAGGGTGGACGGGGTAGAGACCCAGTACTTC. Protein sequence: CASSSDRVDGVETQYF.

The J gene is TRBJ2-7, the V gene TRBV2, with TRBD1 matching over 7 bases. Looked up from germline, CDR1 is SNHLY and CDR2 is FYNNEI. The junction had 8 bases not matched to a gene; V was cut back by 1 base and J by 5 bases. CDR3 size: 15 residues. CDR3 amino acids: CASSEGDRAANEQYF. CDR3 DNA: TGTGCCAGCAGTGAAGGAGACAGGGCAGCAAACGAGCAGTACTTC.

The chain employs TRBV5-1 and TRBJ1-5; 11 bases line up with TRBD1. The J segment lost 5 bases and the V segment lost 0 bases, leaving 1 base of the junction unmatched. Germline V gene sequence: CDR1 SGHRS, CDR2 YFSETQ. This CDR3 is built from 15 residues. The CDR3 sequence is CASSLGTGGHQPQHF. CDR3 nucleotide sequence: TGCGCCAGCAGCTTGGGGACAGGGGGCCATCAGCCCCAGCATTTT.

The chain carries TRBV4-3 and TRBJ1-3, with a tentative D call TRBD1 (6 bases). This CDR3 contains 20 residues. Looked up from germline, CDR1 is LGHNA and CDR2 is YSLEER. Trimming shortened V by 1 base and J by 2 bases, and 24 bases separated the two germline ends. The CDR3 nucleotides are TGCGCCAGCAGCCAAGGCGCGACAGGTCACATAGGTGGTGCTGGAAACACCATATATTTT. Protein product: CASSQGATGHIGGAGNTIYF.

V gene TRBV7-2 combines with J gene TRBJ2-2; a weak D match, TRBD2 (5 bases). CDR3 length: 18 amino acids. V was shortened by 1 base and J by 0 bases, with 15 bases between the two germline ends. Looked up from germline, CDR1 is SGHTA and CDR2 is FQGNSA. The CDR3 DNA reads as TGTGCCAGCAGCTTAGTATCGGTTCGGGGATCGAACACCGGGGAGCTGTTTTTT. Protein product: CASSLVSVRGSNTGELFF. The whole variable domain, remainder taken from reference TRBV7-2 and TRBJ2-2, is GAGVSQSPSNKVTEKGKDVELRCDPISGHTALYWYRQSLGQGLEFLIYFQGNSAPDKSGLPSDRFSAERTGGSVSTLTIQRTQQEDSAVYLCASSLVSVRGSNTGELFFGEGSRLTVL.

Comments on this clone: Relative to the germline gene, one junction end is altered; a read error may explain this. CDR3 sequence reads: CGWERTSGRSDNEQFF. The CDR3 DNA reads TGCGGGTGGGAAAGGACTAGCGGGAGGTCGGACAATGAGCAGTTCTTC. The J gene is TRBJ2-1, the V gene TRBV9; 14 bases are a match to TRBD2. CDR1 is SGDLS and CDR2 is YYNGEE in the germline V gene. The CDR3 length is 16 residues.

In its sample, this clone was seen a few times. The V gene is TRBV19, the J gene TRBJ2-2, with TRBD1 identical over 7 bases. Germline V gene data show CDR1 as LNHDA and CDR2 as SQIVND (reference sequence). CDR3 length: 15 amino acids. V trimming: 4 bases; J trimming: 2 bases; junction bases outside the gene matches: 4. The CDR3 here is CASSKGQQNTGELFF. CDR3 bases: TGTGCCAGTAGTAAGGGACAGCAAAACACCGGGGAGCTGTTTTTT. The whole variable domain, filled in from reference TRBV19 and TRBJ2-2, reads DGGITQSPKYLFRKEGQNVTLSCEQNLNHDAMYWYRQDPGQGLRLIYYSQIVNDFQKGDIAEGYSVSREKKESFPLTVTSAQKNPTAFYLCASSKGQQNTGELFFGEGSRLTVL.

This clone showed up just once. The rearrangement joins TRBV4-3 to TRBJ1-1; 8 bases align to TRBD1. Germline V lookup: CDR1 LGHNA, CDR2 YSLEER. The V gene end was trimmed by 1 base and the J gene end by 3 bases; junction bases not matched to a gene: 10. The CDR3 covers 17 residues. CDR3 nucleotide sequence: TGCGCCAGCAGCCAAGGTCTAACAGGGGGTAGAGACACTGAAGCTTTCTTT. Amino acids: CASSQGLTGGRDTEAFF.

The chain carries TRBV5-1 and TRBJ2-1; D not certain. CDR1 is SGHRS and CDR2 is YFSETQ in the germline V gene. This CDR3 spans 13 amino acids. V was shortened by 1 base and J by 6 bases, with 8 bases between the two germline ends. For the CDR3, the DNA is TGCGCCAGCAGCTTGTTGCCTAGCAATGAGCAGTTCTTC. Translated, it gives CASSLLPSNEQFF.

The V and J genes are TRBV6-5 and TRBJ1-2; TRBD1 matches at 7 bases. Unmatched junction bases numbered 11, after V lost 3 bases and J lost 7 bases. Germline V gene sequence: CDR1 MNHEY, CDR2 SVGAGI. The CDR3 is made up of 15 amino acids. CDR3 sequence (DNA): TGTGCCAGCAGTTATACGGCCTTAGGGGACAGTGGCTACACCTTC. Encoded protein: CASSYTALGDSGYTF.